Below, 7 T cell receptor beta chains from the same sample are listed, as sequenced in a study of tumor-infiltrating lymphocytes in primary liver carcinoma (dated by TCRdb to the late 2010s). Total RNA and DNA were co-extracted from about 20-30 mg of bulk tissue with the AllPrep DNA/RNA mini kit, without cell sorting. The sequencer listed for this sample is Illumina HiSeq 2500. Starting from around 520 ng total RNA, TCRbeta-specific cDNA was produced by reverse transcription with a constant-region primer and ProtoScript II reverse transcriptase. TCRbeta libraries were built with three nested multiplex PCR rounds, a slightly modified ARM-PCR procedure. Each of the first two PCR rounds ran for approximately 10 cycles and used multiplex TRBV1-TRBV30 forward primers together with a Cbeta reverse primer. TCRdb reworked the public reads: Q25 trimming with fastp, MiXCR clone assembly, productive beta chains retained. Rows merge per CDR3 protein into single entries with the most common DNA and genes. Within this sample are 25,000 to 35,000 distinct CDR3 sequences, with 70% to 80% of them counted one time only. 25% to 40% of the sample is in the top ten clones.

The sequencing input was liver tumor tissue from sampling region 3. In light of the paper, this sample's cell subset or site label describes: tumor region T3, left-lateral pole. The receptors here all came from a woman aged 25 to 39 with primary liver carcinoma and hepatitis B virus infection.

This clonotype is a singleton in its sample. The chain has TRBV4-2 and TRBJ2-3; D perhaps matches TRBD2 (5 bases). The CDR3 totals 16 residues. The ends were cut back, 1 base at V and 1 base at J, with 12 bases in the middle. The germline gives CDR1 LGHNA, CDR2 YNFKEQ. The CDR3 DNA reads TGTGCCAGCAGCCAAGTGGAGGAAGGGCGCACAGATACGCAGTATTTT. It encodes CASSQVEEGRTDTQYF.

The chain is built from TRBV11-2 and TRBJ2-1, with D hard to call. Trimming cost V 11 bases and J 7 bases, with 18 bases left between them. Germline V gene sequence: CDR1 SGHAT, CDR2 FQNNGV. The CDR3 extends over 13 amino acids. CDR3 coding DNA: TGTGCCTGTAGCTTATCGGTTAGGAATGAGCAGTTCTTC. It translates to CACSLSVRNEQFF.

A word on this clonotype: An end of the junction does not agree with germline; a read error may underlie this. The V call is TRBV14, the J call TRBJ1-1; D uncertain. The length of the CDR3 is 13 residues. Germline assignment: CDR1 SGHDN and CDR2 FVKESK. The CDR3 reads CASSQATLGWAFF. Here the CDR3 DNA reads TGTGCTAGCAGCCAAGCCACATTAGGTTGGGCTTTCTTT.

Comment on this clonotype: The junction departs from the called germline gene at one end, perhaps through a read error. The J gene is TRBJ1-3, the V gene TRBV11-3; TRBD1 might be the D (5 bases). Germline values: CDR1 SGHNT, CDR2 YENEEA. The CDR3 spans 15 residues. DNA of the CDR3: TGTGTCAGCAGCTTAATTACAGGTTCGGGAAACATCATTTATTTT. Its protein is CVSSLITGSGNIIYF. The full variable domain, completed using reference TRBV11-3 and TRBJ1-3, is EAGVVQSPRYKIIEKKQPVAFWCNPISGHNTLYWYLQNLGQGPELLIRYENEEAVDDSQLPKDRFSAERLKGVDSTLKIQPAELGDSAVYLCVSSLITGSGNIIYFGEGSWLTVV.

This clonotype was counted a single time. The chain joins TRBV6-6 to TRBJ2-3, with D possibly TRBD2 on 6 matching bases. The CDR3 is 17 amino acids. Germline CDR1 is MNHNY and CDR2 is SVGAGI (reference sequence). The V end lost 4 bases, the J end lost 5 bases, and 22 bases lay between the germline ends. The CDR3 protein is CASSCSFGSGFIDTQYF. CDR3 DNA: TGTGCCAGCAGTTGCTCTTTTGGCAGCGGGTTCATAGATACGCAGTATTTT.

This chain uses TRBV11-2 with TRBJ1-2; tentative D call: TRBD1 (6 bases). This CDR3 is 15 amino acids long. Germline-derived CDR1 and CDR2 are SGHAT and FQNNGV. Here the CDR3 reads CTNSLTIQGDGDYTF. CDR3 DNA: TGTACCAACAGCTTAACAATACAGGGAGATGGTGACTACACCTTC.

A word on this clonotype: A clone one base away is much larger, so this may be a read error. In this CDR3 the conserved last residue, phenylalanine or tryptophan, is missing, so a read error is likely. The V gene is TRBV6-1, the J gene TRBJ2-3; D might be TRBD1 or TRBD2, each matching 5 bases. The CDR3 length is 14 residues. The germline V gene has CDR1 MNHNS and CDR2 SASEGT. The V and J ends lost 8 bases and 2 bases respectively, with 14 bases between them. The CDR3 region is CASCRDHPTDTQYL. The CDR3 nucleotides are TGTGCCAGCTGTCGGGACCACCCCACAGATACGCAGTATTTA.